The 8 T cell receptor beta chains below come from one sample, sequenced in a study of CD8+CD57+ T cells in acquired aplastic anemia. According to the study, genomic DNA was the template for TCR beta VDJ and CDR3 profiling. A single record per CDR3 protein comes from TCRdb applying MiXCR to the reads. The table records approximately 200,000 distinct CDR3 sequences, about 59% of them present only once. The specimen sequenced was sorted CD4+, CD8+, or CD8+CD57+ T cells (not recorded which) from PBMCs. Receptors originate from a human donor in good health.

The rearrangement uses TRBV7-2 and TRBJ2-5; no firm D call. This CDR3 has 14 amino acids. Trimming cost V 7 bases and J 2 bases, with 14 bases left between them. The germline V gene encodes CDR1 SGHTA and CDR2 FQGNSA. CDR3 nucleotides: TGTGCCAGCACGAAACTCACATTTCAAGAGACCCAGTACTTC. Translated, it gives CASTKLTFQETQYF.

This clonotype was observed at least ten times. V is TRBV2 and J is TRBJ2-7, with 14 bases fitting TRBD2. The CDR3 contains 16 residues. Germline CDR1 SNHLY, CDR2 FYNNEI. Trimming took 7 bases from V and 4 from J; bases not matched to a gene: 9. The CDR3 nucleotides read TGTGCCAGCATTTCGGGACTAGCGGGAGTCATTTACGAGCAGTACTTC. Residues: CASISGLAGVIYEQYF.

The rearrangement links TRBV2 to TRBJ1-1, with D uncertain. Germline loops: CDR1 SNHLY, CDR2 FYNNEI. V lost 6 bases and J lost 3, with 11 bases in between. The CDR3 is 13 residues long. The CDR3 DNA reads as TGTGCCAGCAGCCGAAGGGTGGACACTGAAGCTTTCTTT. Its translation is CASSRRVDTEAFF.

The rearrangement joins TRBV2 to TRBJ2-3; D not resolved. Trimming removed 6 bases from V and 6 bases from J, with 19 bases in between. In germline, CDR1 is SNHLY, CDR2 FYNNEI. The CDR3 totals 15 residues. The CDR3 DNA follows: TGTGCCAGCAGCCCACGGGTACTGAGCTTGGATACGCAGTATTTT. Its protein product is CASSPRVLSLDTQYF.

This clonotype has a handful of counts. V and J are TRBV24-1 and TRBJ1-1; unclear D gene. CDR3 length: 17 residues. Per germline, CDR1 KGHDR and CDR2 SFDVKD. V shed 5 bases and J shed 4 bases, with 22 bases lying between them. The CDR3 spells CATSGSSDTPSGTEAFF. CDR3 in DNA: TGTGCCACCAGTGGATCATCAGACACCCCATCGGGCACTGAAGCTTTCTTT.

The chain has TRBV7-6 and TRBJ2-5, with 8 bases aligning to TRBD2. The trim removed 11 bases at V and 4 bases at J, leaving 3 bases unmatched. The CDR3 extends over 11 amino acids. Germline V gives CDR1 SGHVS, CDR2 FNYEAQ. The chain's CDR3 is CAAGGRETQYF. The CDR3 nucleotides read TGTGCCGCGGGGGGCAGAGAGACCCAGTACTTC.

This clonotype has at least ten counts. In nucleotides, the CDR3 is TGTGCCAGCAGCGGAGACAGTGGTGGCTACACCTTC. It codes for CASSGDSGGYTF. This chain joins TRBV9 and TRBJ1-2, with a possible D match to TRBD1 (5 bases). This CDR3 comprises 12 residues. Germline V gives CDR1 SGDLS, CDR2 YYNGEE. Trimming pared 3 bases from V and 7 bases from J, leaving 10 bases between.

This clonotype appeared many times. At one end the junction does not follow the germline gene, possibly because of a read error. The chain carries TRBV27 and TRBJ2-7; maybe TRBD2 (6 bases). This CDR3 has 15 residues. Germline CDR1 and CDR2: MNHEY and SMNVEV (reference sequence). For the CDR3, the DNA is TGTGCCAGCAGTATATGGAGGGAATCCTCCCACGAGCAGTACTTC. The encoded protein is CASSIWRESSHEQYF.